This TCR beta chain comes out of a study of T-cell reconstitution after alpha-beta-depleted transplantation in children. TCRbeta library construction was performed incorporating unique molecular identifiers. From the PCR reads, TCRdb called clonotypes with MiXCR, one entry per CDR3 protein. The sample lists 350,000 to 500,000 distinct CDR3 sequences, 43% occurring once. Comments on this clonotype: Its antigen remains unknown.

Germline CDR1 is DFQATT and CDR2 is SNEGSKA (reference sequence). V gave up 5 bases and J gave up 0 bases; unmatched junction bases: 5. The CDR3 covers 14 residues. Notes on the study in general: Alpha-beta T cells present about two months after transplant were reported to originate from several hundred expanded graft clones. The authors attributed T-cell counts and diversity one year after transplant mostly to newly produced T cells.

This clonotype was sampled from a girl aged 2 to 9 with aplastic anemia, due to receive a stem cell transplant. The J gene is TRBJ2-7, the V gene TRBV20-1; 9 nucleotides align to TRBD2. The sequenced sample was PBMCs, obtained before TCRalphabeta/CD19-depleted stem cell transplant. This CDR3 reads CSAPRSGSSYEQYF. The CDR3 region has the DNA TGCAGTGCTCCCCGTAGCGGGAGCTCCTACGAGCAGTACTTC.